Each of the 30 T cell receptor beta chains below was sequenced from the same sample in a study of beta chain features in type 1 diabetes. Reverse transcription of all isolated RNA meant that expressed TCRB transcripts were sequenced. Produced via immunoSEQ multiplex PCR; TCRdb's table is partial and in-frame only. The sample lists about 140,000 clones, 9.5% to 10% occurring once. The sample was central memory CD4+ T cells from blood. All receptors derive from a woman in her thirties or forties in good health.

This clone was observed at least ten times. The chain carries TRBV6-6 and TRBJ1-6; a weak D match, TRBD1 (5 bases). Germline CDR1 reads MNHNY; CDR2 reads SVGAGI (reference sequence). The CDR3 extends over 14 amino acids. Trimming stripped 7 bases from V and 8 bases from J, with 15 bases between. The CDR3 DNA follows: TGTGCCAGCACCCGAAGGGGATCTGATTCACCCCTCCACTTT. Protein: CASTRRGSDSPLHF.

As regards this clone: The junction departs from germline at one end; a sequencing error may be responsible. This chain connects TRBV11-3 to TRBJ2-5; 9 bases are shared with TRBD2. Per germline, CDR1 SGHNT and CDR2 YENEEA. This CDR3 is built from 16 residues. CDR3 DNA sequence: TGTGCCAGCAGCTTACTGCGGGGGGGTAACCAAGGGACCCAGTACTTC. This gives the protein CASSLLRGGNQGTQYF.

Notes on this clone: One junction end disagrees with the germline gene, perhaps due to a read error. The chain has TRBV5-4 and TRBJ2-3, with TRBD2 identical over 11 bases. CDR1 and CDR2 from the germline V gene are SGHNT and YYREEE (reference sequence). The CDR3 contains 17 residues. The CDR3 nucleotides are TGCGCCAGCAGCCAAGATACGGCACTAGCGGGGGCAGATACGCAGTATTTT. Translating gives CASSQDTALAGADTQYF.

The chain couples TRBV6-5 to TRBJ1-1; 10 nucleotides line up with TRBD1. The CDR3 is 14 amino acids. Trimming took 1 base from V and 10 from J; bases not matched to a gene: 6. The V gene's germline CDR1 is MNHEY and CDR2 SVGAGI. This CDR3 is CASSYWGTGERAFF. In DNA, the CDR3 is TGTGCCAGCAGTTACTGGGGGACAGGGGAACGAGCTTTCTTT.

This clone has more than one count but fewer than ten. This chain joins TRBV2 and TRBJ2-3; 9 nucleotides align to TRBD2. Unmatched junction bases numbered 9, after V lost 4 bases and J lost 4 bases. Germline V CDR1 and CDR2: SNHLY, FYNNEI. The CDR3 runs 16 residues. CDR3 amino acids: CASSVVGLAGADTQYF. For the CDR3, the DNA is TGTGCCAGCAGTGTTGTCGGGTTAGCGGGGGCAGATACGCAGTATTTT.

Many counts were recorded for this clone. V usage is TRBV7-9 and J usage is TRBJ1-2; possibly TRBD1 for D (5 bases). This CDR3 region has 18 residues. V dropped 5 bases and J dropped 0 bases, with 22 bases sitting between them. CDR1 and CDR2 (germline): SEHNR, FQNEAQ (reference sequence). The CDR3 is CASSPPYRFELANYGYTF. The CDR3 DNA reads as TGTGCCAGCAGCCCCCCCTACAGGTTCGAATTAGCTAACTATGGCTACACCTTC. The entire variable domain, with the rest obtained from reference TRBV7-9 and TRBJ1-2, is as follows: DTGVSQNPRHKITKRGQNVTFRCDPISEHNRLYWYRQTLGQGPEFLTYFQNEAQLEKSRLLSDRFSAERPKGSFSTLEIQRTEQGDSAMYLCASSPPYRFELANYGYTFGSGTRLTVV.

This clone appeared a few times. The chain uses TRBV7-9 and TRBJ1-2; perhaps TRBD1 as D (6 bases). The CDR3 runs 16 residues. Germline V gene data show CDR1 as SEHNR and CDR2 as FQNEAQ (reference sequence). With 2 bases removed from V and 4 bases from J, the gap between germline ends came to 17 bases. CDR3 bases: TGTGCCAGCAGCTTAACCCGGACAGAGGCAGGCTATGGCTACACCTTC. This sequence encodes CASSLTRTEAGYGYTF.

This clone was seen more than once but under ten times. The chain combines TRBV7-2 with TRBJ1-6, with TRBD1 matching over 8 bases. CDR3 length equals 16 residues. The ends lost 4 bases at V and 4 bases at J; junction bases unmatched: 6. CDR1 SGHTA and CDR2 FQGNSA come from the germline V gene. The CDR3 region is CASSSDREVYNSPLHF. The CDR3 region has the DNA TGTGCCAGCAGCTCGGACAGGGAGGTATATAATTCACCCCTCCACTTT.

This clone occurred a few times. The rearrangement uses TRBV27 and TRBJ1-6, with a weak D call TRBD1 (6 bases). Trimming removed 5 bases from V and 9 bases from J, with 14 bases in between. The CDR3 covers 14 residues. In germline, CDR1 is MNHEY, CDR2 SMNVEV (reference sequence). The CDR3 sequence: CASSRTERSSPLHF. As DNA, the CDR3 is TGTGCCAGCAGTCGGACAGAAAGGAGTTCACCCCTCCACTTT.

This clone came up a few times. The gene calls are TRBV29-1 and TRBJ1-1, with 9 nucleotides matching TRBD1. The germline gives CDR1 SQVTM, CDR2 ANQGSEA. With V trimmed by 6 bases and J by 5 bases, 10 bases remained unmatched. The CDR3 contains 14 residues. The CDR3 is CSVTPGQGNTEAFF. Written as DNA, the CDR3 is TGCAGCGTGACTCCCGGACAGGGGAATACTGAAGCTTTCTTT. Full variable domain (missing parts from reference TRBV29-1 and TRBJ1-1): SAVISQKPSRDICQRGTSLTIQCQVDSQVTMMFWYRQQPGQSLTLIATANQGSEATYESGFVIDKFPISRPNLTFSTLTVSNMSPEDSSIYLCSVTPGQGNTEAFFGQGTRLTVV.

This clone was seen a few times. The DNA of the CDR3 is TGTGCCAGTCAATGGGAGCGGGGGGGCCACAGTGAGCAGTTCTTC. Translated, it gives CASQWERGGHSEQFF. The chain couples TRBV19 to TRBJ2-1; TRBD2 agrees at 10 bases. CDR3 length: 15 amino acids. Germline V gene data show CDR1 as LNHDA and CDR2 as SQIVND (reference sequence). Trimming cost V 8 bases and J 9 bases; bases outside gene matches: 13.

The CDR3 DNA is TGTGCCAGCGGGGACAGGGTAGGGGAGCAGTACTTC. Translation gives CASGDRVGEQYF. This chain connects TRBV6-5 to TRBJ2-7, with 9 bases aligning to TRBD1. The V segment lost 8 bases and the J segment 7 bases; nucleotides outside the gene matches: 6. CDR1 and CDR2 from the germline V gene are MNHEY and SVGAGI. CDR3 length: 12 amino acids.

This clone was observed a few times. The chain is built from TRBV19 and TRBJ1-6, with D maybe TRBD1 (5 bases). From germline, CDR1 is LNHDA and CDR2 SQIVND (reference sequence). The CDR3 spans 13 residues. V was pared by 4 bases and J by 8 bases, with 9 bases between. For the CDR3, the DNA is TGTGCCAGTAGTACTAAAGGGGATTCACCCCTCCACTTT. This encodes CASSTKGDSPLHF.

This clone appeared a few times. V usage is TRBV4-1 and J usage is TRBJ1-2; 10 nucleotides line up with TRBD1. CDR1 is MGHRA and CDR2 is YSYEKL in the germline V gene. V dropped 4 bases and J dropped 8; count of bases not matched to a gene: 13. This CDR3 has 16 residues. CDR3 sequence: CASSRDPGQGQGGYTF. The CDR3 bases are TGCGCCAGCAGCCGAGATCCGGGACAGGGGCAGGGAGGCTACACCTTC.

The chain links TRBV6-5 to TRBJ2-4; TRBD1 agrees at 9 bases. Germline-derived CDR1 and CDR2 are MNHEY and SVGAGI. The CDR3 runs to 13 residues. V lost 7 bases and J lost 8; bases outside the gene matches: 6. CDR3 residues: CASTQGALDIQYF. CDR3 sequence (DNA): TGTGCCAGCACACAGGGGGCTTTGGACATTCAGTACTTC.

There are many counts of this clone. The sample carries other DNA sequences with the same CDR3. J is TRBJ2-7 and V is TRBV7-2; 11 positions agree with TRBD2. The trim removed 1 base at V and 1 base at J, leaving 0 bases unmatched. The germline gives CDR1 SGHTA, CDR2 FQGNSA. The CDR3 has 15 amino acids. The CDR3 sequence is CASSLGTSGSYEQYF. The CDR3 DNA sequence: TGTGCCAGCAGCTTAGGGACTAGCGGGTCCTACGAGCAGTACTTC.

This clone was picked up a small number of times. The gene calls are TRBV6-5 and TRBJ1-3; no clear D. Germline V gene sequence: CDR1 MNHEY, CDR2 SVGAGI. The V end was cut by 0 bases, the J end by 0 bases, with 6 bases between. The CDR3 spans 15 residues. The CDR3 is CASSYSPDSGNTIYF. CDR3 in DNA: TGTGCCAGCAGTTACTCGCCAGACTCTGGAAACACCATATATTTT.

This clone has at least ten counts. Other DNA sequences in this specimen translate into the identical CDR3. The rearrangement joins TRBV7-9 to TRBJ2-5, with a weak D call TRBD1 (5 bases). The V end lost 6 bases, the J end lost 4 bases, and 9 bases lay between the germline ends. The CDR3 is 12 residues long. Looked up from germline, CDR1 is SEHNR and CDR2 is FQNEAQ (reference sequence). The DNA of the CDR3 is TGTGCCAGCAGTCCTCAGGGAGAGACCCAGTACTTC. Residues: CASSPQGETQYF. The whole variable domain, remainder taken from reference TRBV7-9 and TRBJ2-5, is DTGVSQNPRHKITKRGQNVTFRCDPISEHNRLYWYRQTLGQGPEFLTYFQNEAQLEKSRLLSDRFSAERPKGSFSTLEIQRTEQGDSAMYLCASSPQGETQYFGPGTRLLVL.

V is TRBV1 and J is TRBJ1-4; whether TRBD1, the table's D call, matches the DNA was not checked. TRBV1 represents a pseudogene. The CDR3 extends over 16 amino acids. CDR3: CTSSPPGPRGREKLFF. CDR3 bases: TGCACCAGCAGCCCACCAGGACCAAGGGGAAGGGAAAAACTGTTTTTT.

This clone was detected a few times. This chain connects TRBV28 to TRBJ2-1; 10 positions match TRBD2. The CDR3 has 15 residues. CDR1 and CDR2 from the germline V gene are MDHEN and SYDVKM. V shed 3 bases and J 5 bases; nucleotides not matched to a gene: 4. The CDR3 DNA reads as TGTGCCAGCAGTTTCGATAGCGGGGGGAACAATGAGCAGTTCTTC. Protein sequence: CASSFDSGGNNEQFF.

This clone showed up just a few times. In DNA, the CDR3 is TGTGCCAGTCTTACTGAGGCGATTAACAATGAGCAGTTCTTC. Translating it yields CASLTEAINNEQFF. The V and J genes are TRBV2 and TRBJ2-1; D unresolved. The CDR3 contains 14 residues. Looked up from germline, CDR1 is SNHLY and CDR2 is FYNNEI. The V and J ends lost 9 bases and 5 bases respectively, with 17 bases between them. The full variable domain, completed using reference TRBV2 and TRBJ2-1, is EPEVTQTPSHQVTQMGQEVILRCVPISNHLYFYWYRQILGQKVEFLVSFYNNEISEKSEIFDDQFSVERPDGSNFTLKIRSTKLEDSAMYFCASLTEAINNEQFFGPGTRLTVL.

This clone was observed a handful of times. The chain has TRBV11-1 and TRBJ2-5, with a weak D call TRBD1 (6 bases). Trimming cost V 5 bases and J 1 base, with 23 bases left between them. CDR3 length: 18 residues. CDR1 and CDR2 (germline): SGHAT, FQDESV (reference sequence). CDR3 protein: CASSSGAAWTVTQETQYF. CDR3 DNA: TGTGCCAGCAGCAGCGGAGCGGCATGGACAGTAACCCAAGAGACCCAGTACTTC. Together with reference TRBV11-1 and TRBJ2-5, the CDR3 gives the full variable domain: EAEVAQSPRYKITEKSQAVAFWCDPISGHATLYWYRQILGQGPELLVQFQDESVVDDSQLPKDRFSAERLKGVDSTLKIQPAELGDSAMYLCASSSGAAWTVTQETQYFGPGTRLLVL.

This clone was detected ten times or more. V usage is TRBV19 and J usage is TRBJ2-3, with TRBD1 matching 8 bases. Looked up from germline, CDR1 is LNHDA and CDR2 is SQIVND (reference sequence). CDR3 length: 15 amino acids. V dropped 9 bases and J dropped 2; count of bases not matched to a gene: 10. The CDR3 DNA reads TGTGCCAGCCGGCTAGGACAGGGTCCCACAGATACGCAGTATTTT. Amino acids: CASRLGQGPTDTQYF.

This clone has a handful of counts. The J gene is TRBJ1-4, the V gene TRBV19, with D uncertain. The CDR3 loop spans 14 amino acids. CDR1 and CDR2 (germline): LNHDA, SQIVND (reference sequence). V dropped 5 bases and J dropped 7 bases, with 14 bases sitting between them. CDR3 loop: CASSVTSEGEKLFF. The CDR3, as DNA: TGTGCCAGTAGTGTTACCTCAGAGGGTGAAAAACTGTTTTTT.

This clone came up a few times. The gene calls are TRBV5-8 and TRBJ2-7; 10 nucleotides align to TRBD1. The CDR3 runs to 14 residues. Germline V CDR1 and CDR2: SGHTS, YDEGEE. The J segment lost 3 bases and the V segment lost 4 bases, leaving 4 bases of the junction unmatched. The CDR3 region has the DNA TGTGCCAGCAGCATGAGGGACAGGGGCTACGAGCAGTACTTC. This sequence encodes CASSMRDRGYEQYF. Variable domain in full (rest from reference TRBV5-8 and TRBJ2-7): EAGVTQSPTHLIKTRGQQATLRCSPISGHTSVYWYQQALGLGLQFLLWYDEGEERNRGNFPPRFSGRQFPNYSSELNVNALELEDSALYLCASSMRDRGYEQYFGPGTRLTVT.

This clone occurred a few times. V and J are TRBV6-5 and TRBJ1-5, with TRBD1 matching 7 bases. Per germline, CDR1 MNHEY and CDR2 SVGAGI. The CDR3 covers 15 residues. V lost 2 bases to trimming and J lost 5 bases; unmatched junction nucleotides: 6. CDR3 region: CASSYTTGSDQPQHF. DNA for the CDR3: TGTGCCAGCAGTTACACGACAGGGTCGGATCAGCCCCAGCATTTT.

This clone was counted a few times. The chain uses TRBV7-2 and TRBJ2-3; TRBD2 aligns across 12 bases. The length of the CDR3 is 15 residues. CDR1 SGHTA and CDR2 FQGNSA come from the germline V gene. V shed 5 bases, J shed 4 bases, and the junction held 4 bases outside the gene matches. The CDR3 bases are TGTGCCAGCAGCGCAACTAGCGGGGGGCCAGATACGCAGTATTTT. Amino acids: CASSATSGGPDTQYF.

This clone was detected a few times. CDR3 in DNA: TGTGCCGCTCGGGGGGTAGGGGATACGCAGTATTTT. Protein sequence: CAARGVGDTQYF. The chain has TRBV2 and TRBJ2-3, with 7 positions matching TRBD2. This CDR3 contains 12 residues. The ends lost 11 bases at V and 6 bases at J; junction bases unmatched: 8. Germline-derived CDR1 and CDR2 are SNHLY and FYNNEI.

This clone was seen a few times. The chain has TRBV14 and TRBJ1-6, with D perhaps TRBD1 (6 bases). Trimming took 3 bases from V and 10 from J, leaving 13 bases between them. The length of the CDR3 is 14 residues. Germline V gene data show CDR1 as SGHDN and CDR2 as FVKESK. The CDR3 DNA is TGTGCCAGCAGCCATGCAGGGGCAGGATCACCCCTCCACTTT. Protein: CASSHAGAGSPLHF.

The sample holds a few counts of this clone. The chain recombines TRBV4-1 with TRBJ2-7, with 11 nucleotides matching TRBD2. CDR1 is MGHRA, CDR2 YSYEKL, per germline. CDR3 length: 15 residues. Losses at the gene ends were 1 base for V and 7 bases for J; bases not matched to a gene: 6. CDR3 sequence: CASSQVSSGGSEQYF. CDR3 coding DNA: TGCGCCAGCAGCCAAGTCTCTAGCGGGGGGAGTGAGCAGTACTTC.